A selection of T cell receptor beta chains follows, all from one sample in a study of radiotherapy plus CTLA-4 blockade in lung cancer. Clones were read by immunoSEQ multiplex PCR, and TCRdb kept only the in-frame ones, dropping some. The repertoire holds 86,000 or so clones, with around 79% as singletons. The input for sequencing was peripheral blood, taken from a patient treated with radiotherapy plus ipilimumab. The receptors were sampled from a human donor with non-small cell lung cancer who had a partial response to radiotherapy plus ipilimumab. Some clones in this sample may be carry-over from other donors' samples. The CDR3 runs from the conserved cysteine through the conserved F or W. The D gene is left open where the match is weak. Expanded clones are given a class, and other clones once, few, many or no size at all.

TRBJ1-6,-,TRBV28,TRBD1,CASSLGQNNSPLHF,TGTGCCAGCAGCTTGGGACAGAATAATTCACCCCTCCACTTT
TRBJ1-1,few,TRBV28,TRBD1,CASNTGGLTEAFF,TGTGCCAGCAATACAGGGGGCCTCACTGAAGCTTTCTTT
TRBJ1-4,-,TRBV4-3,TRBD1,CASSQGPQGATNEKLFF,TGCGCCAGCAGCCAGGGGCCGCAGGGGGCAACTAATGAAAAACTGTTTTTT
TRBJ1-5,once,TRBV21-1,-,CASSADQRGNQPQHF,TGTGCCAGCAGCGCGGACCAGCGGGGCAATCAGCCCCAGCATTTT
TRBJ1-6,-,TRBV30,TRBD1,CAWSVTGESSPLHF,TGTGCCTGGAGTGTGACAGGGGAGAGTTCACCCCTCCACTTT
TRBJ2-7,-,TRBV11-2,-,CASSLVRGSGEQYF,TGTGCCAGCAGCCTAGTACGGGGGTCGGGCGAGCAGTACTTC
TRBJ2-1,-,TRBV28,-,CASSLNRRENEQFF,TGTGCCAGCAGTTTAAACCGTAGGGAGAATGAGCAGTTCTTC
TRBJ2-3,few,TRBV7-2,-,CASRPARTPLYGTQYF,TGTGCCAGCAGACCCGCCCGGACTCCACTTTATGGTACGCAGTATTTT
TRBJ2-1,few,TRBV18,TRBD2,CASSPDSGSIYEQFF,TGTGCCAGCTCACCGGACAGCGGGAGTATCTATGAGCAGTTCTTC
TRBJ2-5,-,TRBV4-3,TRBD2,CASSQTPSGGGETQYF,TGCGCCAGCAGCCAAACTCCTAGCGGGGGTGGAGAGACCCAGTACTTC
TRBJ2-2,-,TRBV15,-,CATSRWPNTGELFF,TGTGCCACCAGCAGATGGCCGAACACCGGGGAGCTGTTTTTT
TRBJ2-3,-,TRBV11-3,TRBD1,CASSLGGTGAYTDTQYF,TGTGCCAGCAGCTTAGGCGGGACAGGGGCCTACACAGATACGCAGTATTTT
TRBJ2-7,-,TRBV15,-,CATSLEWAGNYEQYF,TGTGCCACCAGTTTGGAGTGGGCCGGGAACTACGAGCAGTACTTC
TRBJ2-1,-,TRBV15,TRBD2,CATSSGLAGGNEQFF,TGTGCCACCAGCTCCGGACTAGCGGGTGGCAATGAGCAGTTCTTC
TRBJ2-7,-,TRBV10-3,TRBD2,CASGSGGVFYEQYF,TGTGCCAGCGGGAGCGGGGGAGTCTTCTACGAGCAGTACTTC
TRBJ1-1,-,TRBV2,-,CASSEDSWSTEAFF,TGTGCCAGCAGTGAGGACTCTTGGAGTACTGAAGCTTTCTTT
TRBJ2-7,few,TRBV30,TRBD2,CASRPITLAGGNYEQYF,TGTGCCTCCCGACCGATCACCTTAGCGGGAGGCAACTACGAGCAGTACTTC
TRBJ2-5,-,TRBV7-6,-,CASSATRAGETQYF,TGTGCCAGCAGCGCAACTAGGGCCGGAGAGACCCAGTACTTC
TRBJ2-2,few,TRBV9,TRBD2,CASSVPTSGSDTGELFF,TGTGCCAGCAGCGTACCCACCAGCGGGAGCGACACCGGGGAGCTGTTTTTT
TRBJ2-2,-,TRBV28,-,CASSLARLNTGELFF,TGTGCCAGCAGTTTAGCCAGGCTTAACACCGGGGAGCTGTTTTTT
TRBJ2-2,many,TRBV28,-,CASRAWTVRSGELFF,TGTGCCAGCAGGGCGTGGACAGTTCGGTCCGGGGAGCTGTTTTTT
TRBJ2-7,few,TRBV11-2,-,CASSLDLSSEQYF,TGTGCCAGCAGCTTAGATCTTAGCTCCGAGCAGTACTTC
TRBJ1-4,medium-sized,TRBV7-9,TRBD1,CASSRAGTGGDEIF,TGTGCCAGCAGCCGAGCCGGGACAGGGGGCGACGAGATTTTT
TRBJ2-2,-,TRBV5-5,-,CASSLALGARGELFF,TGTGCCAGCAGCTTGGCCCTGGGAGCGAGGGGGGAGCTGTTTTTT
TRBJ2-3,-,TRBV7-9,TRBD2,CASSSGTSGPDTQYF,TGTGCCAGCAGCTCCGGGACTAGCGGGCCAGATACGCAGTATTTT
TRBJ2-7,-,TRBV19,TRBD1,CASKGTASSYEQYF,TGTGCCAGTAAGGGGACAGCCTCCTCCTACGAGCAGTACTTC
TRBJ1-1,-,TRBV7-2,-,CASSLGPRLAEAFF,TGTGCCAGCAGCTTAGGGCCGAGGTTGGCTGAAGCTTTCTTT
TRBJ2-1,-,TRBV9,-,CASSKGLRDEQFF,TGTGCCAGCAGCAAGGGTCTCAGGGATGAGCAGTTCTTC
TRBJ1-1,-,TRBV5-4,TRBD1,CASSSGQGIEAFF,TGTGCCAGCAGCTCCGGACAGGGGATTGAAGCTTTCTTT
TRBJ2-7,few,TRBV9,TRBD2,CASSVGEGYEQYF,TGTGCCAGCAGCGTAGGGGAGGGCTACGAGCAGTACTTC
TRBJ2-3,-,TRBV11-2,TRBD2,CASSLSGAGLDTQYF,TGTGCCAGCAGCCTTAGCGGGGCCGGGTTGGATACGCAGTATTTT
TRBJ1-2,-,TRBV6-1,TRBD1,CASSPTTGGLGGYTF,TGTGCCAGCAGTCCGACGACAGGGGGCTTAGGTGGCTACACCTTC
TRBJ1-1,-,TRBV4-2,-,CASSPKPVTEAFF,TGTGCCAGCAGCCCCAAGCCCGTCACTGAAGCTTTCTTT
TRBJ2-7,-,TRBV28,TRBD2,CASSPAGLAGVYEQYF,TGTGCCAGCAGTCCTGCCGGACTAGCGGGAGTCTACGAGCAGTACTTC
TRBJ1-1,-,TRBV5-1,TRBD1,CASSQGGGTEAFF,TGCGCCAGCTCACAGGGGGGGGGCACTGAAGCTTTCTTT
TRBJ2-1,-,TRBV5-4,-,CASSLASGRYNEQFF,TGTGCCAGCAGCTTGGCCAGCGGTCGTTACAATGAGCAGTTCTTC
TRBJ1-2,few,TRBV10-3,TRBD1,CATRPGQLNYGYTF,TGTGCCACTCGTCCGGGACAGCTTAACTATGGCTACACCTTC
TRBJ2-7,-,TRBV4-2,-,CASTATGESYEQYF,TGTGCCAGCACCGCGACAGGAGAATCCTACGAGCAGTACTTC
TRBJ1-5,-,TRBV25-1,-,CASSELRIFNQPQHF,TGTGCCAGCAGTGAACTTCGTATTTTCAATCAGCCCCAGCATTTT
TRBJ1-1,-,TRBV7-9,-,CASSLDGWRGLSGAFF,TGTGCCAGCAGCTTGGATGGGTGGAGGGGATTAAGCGGAGCTTTCTTT
TRBJ1-2,-,TRBV5-1,-,CASRSGGVGTLGGYTF,TGCGCCAGCAGGTCAGGAGGGGTAGGGACCCTCGGGGGCTACACCTTC
TRBJ2-3,-,TRBV30,TRBD2,CAWRRLAGRADTQYF,TGTGCCTGGAGGAGGCTAGCGGGACGGGCAGATACGCAGTATTTT
TRBJ1-1,-,TRBV6-1,-,CASSDQGLNTEAFF,TGTGCCAGCAGTGACCAGGGATTGAACACTGAAGCTTTCTTT